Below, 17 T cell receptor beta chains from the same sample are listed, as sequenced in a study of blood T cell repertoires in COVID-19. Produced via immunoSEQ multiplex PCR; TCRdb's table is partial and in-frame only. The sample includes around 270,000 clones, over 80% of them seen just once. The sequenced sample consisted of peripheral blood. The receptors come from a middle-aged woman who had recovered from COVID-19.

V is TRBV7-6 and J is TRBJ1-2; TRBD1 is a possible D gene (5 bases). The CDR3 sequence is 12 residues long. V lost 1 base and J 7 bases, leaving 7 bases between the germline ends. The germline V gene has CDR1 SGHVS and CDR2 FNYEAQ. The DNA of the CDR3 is TGTGCCAGCAGCTTAGAAAGGGGTGGCTACACCTTC. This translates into CASSLERGGYTF.

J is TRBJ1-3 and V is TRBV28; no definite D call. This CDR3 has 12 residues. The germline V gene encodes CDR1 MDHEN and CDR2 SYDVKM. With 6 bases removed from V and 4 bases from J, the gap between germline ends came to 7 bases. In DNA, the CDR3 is TGTGCCAGCAGCCGACAAGGAAACACCATATATTTT. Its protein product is CASSRQGNTIYF.

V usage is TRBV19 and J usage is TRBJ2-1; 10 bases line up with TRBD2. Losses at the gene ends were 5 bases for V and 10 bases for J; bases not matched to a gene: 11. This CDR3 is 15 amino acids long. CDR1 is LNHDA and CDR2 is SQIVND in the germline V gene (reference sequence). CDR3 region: CASSPGGSGGKEQFF. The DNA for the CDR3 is TGTGCCAGTAGTCCCGGAGGTAGCGGGGGGAAGGAGCAGTTCTTC.

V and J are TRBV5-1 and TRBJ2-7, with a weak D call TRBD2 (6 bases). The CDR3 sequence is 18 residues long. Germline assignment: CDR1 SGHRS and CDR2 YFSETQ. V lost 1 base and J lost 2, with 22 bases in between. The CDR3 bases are TGCGCCAGCAGCTTGCCCTTGGTCGGGGGAGAACAGACCTACGAGCAGTACTTC. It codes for CASSLPLVGGEQTYEQYF. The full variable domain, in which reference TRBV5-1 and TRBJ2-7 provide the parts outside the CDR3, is KAGVTQTPRYLIKTRGQQVTLSCSPISGHRSVSWYQQTPGQGLQFLFEYFSETQRNKGNFPGRFSGRQFSNSRSEMNVSTLELGDSALYLCASSLPLVGGEQTYEQYFGPGTRLTVT.

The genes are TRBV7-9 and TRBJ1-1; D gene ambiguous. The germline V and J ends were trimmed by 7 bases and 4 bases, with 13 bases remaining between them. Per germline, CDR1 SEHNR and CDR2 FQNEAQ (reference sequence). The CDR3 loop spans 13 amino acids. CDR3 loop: CASTPSLFTEAFF. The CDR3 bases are TGTGCCAGCACCCCTTCCCTATTCACTGAAGCTTTCTTT.

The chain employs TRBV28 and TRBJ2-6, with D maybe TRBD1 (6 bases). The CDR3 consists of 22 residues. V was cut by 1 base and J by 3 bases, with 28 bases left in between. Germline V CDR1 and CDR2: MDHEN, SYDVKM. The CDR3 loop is CASSLSTRNREEWVDGANVLTF. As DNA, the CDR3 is TGTGCCAGCAGTTTATCGACGAGGAACAGGGAAGAGTGGGTGGATGGGGCCAACGTCCTGACTTTC. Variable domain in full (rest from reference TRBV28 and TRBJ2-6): DVKVTQSSRYLVKRTGEKVFLECVQDMDHENMFWYRQDPGLGLRLIYFSYDVKMKEKGDIPEGYSVSREKKERFSLILESASTNQTSMYLCASSLSTRNREEWVDGANVLTFGAGSRLTVL.

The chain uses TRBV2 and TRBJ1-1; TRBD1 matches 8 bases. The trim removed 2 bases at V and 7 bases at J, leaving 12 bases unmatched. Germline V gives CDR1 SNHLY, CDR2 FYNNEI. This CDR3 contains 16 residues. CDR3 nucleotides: TGTGCCAGCAGTGAAACTCTACAGGGGGTTTCCTTTGAAGCTTTCTTT. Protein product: CASSETLQGVSFEAFF.

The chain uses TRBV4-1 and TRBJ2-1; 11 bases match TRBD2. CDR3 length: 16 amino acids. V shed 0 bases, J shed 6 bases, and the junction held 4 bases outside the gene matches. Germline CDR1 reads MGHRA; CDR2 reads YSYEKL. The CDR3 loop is CASSQERLAGPNEQFF. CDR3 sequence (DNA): TGCGCCAGCAGCCAAGAAAGACTAGCGGGGCCCAATGAGCAGTTCTTC.

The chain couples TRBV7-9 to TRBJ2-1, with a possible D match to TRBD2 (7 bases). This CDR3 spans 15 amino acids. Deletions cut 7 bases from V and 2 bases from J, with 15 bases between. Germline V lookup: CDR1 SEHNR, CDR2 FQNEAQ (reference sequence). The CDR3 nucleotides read TGTGCCAGCAACCCCGCCGGGGGGCCCTACAATGAGCAGTTCTTC. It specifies CASNPAGGPYNEQFF.

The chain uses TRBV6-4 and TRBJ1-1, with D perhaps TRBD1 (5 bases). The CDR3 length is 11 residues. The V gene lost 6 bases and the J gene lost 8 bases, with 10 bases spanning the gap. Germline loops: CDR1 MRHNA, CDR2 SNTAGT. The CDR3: CASRQEQEAFF. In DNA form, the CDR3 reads TGTGCCAGCAGACAGGAGCAAGAAGCTTTCTTT.

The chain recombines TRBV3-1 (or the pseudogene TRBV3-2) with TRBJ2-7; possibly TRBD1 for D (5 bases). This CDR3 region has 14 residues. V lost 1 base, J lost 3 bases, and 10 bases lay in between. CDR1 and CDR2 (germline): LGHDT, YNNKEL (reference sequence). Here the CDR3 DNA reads TGTGCCAGCAGCCAAGCCAACAGGATCTACGAGCAGTACTTC. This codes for CASSQANRIYEQYF.

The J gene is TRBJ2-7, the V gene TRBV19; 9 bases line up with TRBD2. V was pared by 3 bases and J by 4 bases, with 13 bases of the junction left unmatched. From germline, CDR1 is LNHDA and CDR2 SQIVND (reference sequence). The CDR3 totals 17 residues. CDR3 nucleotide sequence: TGTGCCAGTAGTATCGGGGAAGATGGGACTAGCAAGTACGAGCAGTACTTC. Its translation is CASSIGEDGTSKYEQYF.

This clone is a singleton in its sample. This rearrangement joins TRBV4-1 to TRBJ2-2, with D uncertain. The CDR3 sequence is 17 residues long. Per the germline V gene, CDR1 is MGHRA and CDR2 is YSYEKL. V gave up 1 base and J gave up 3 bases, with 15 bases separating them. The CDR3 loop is CASSQVRRLVYTGELFF. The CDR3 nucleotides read TGCGCCAGCAGCCAAGTCCGTCGGCTAGTCTACACCGGGGAGCTGTTTTTT.

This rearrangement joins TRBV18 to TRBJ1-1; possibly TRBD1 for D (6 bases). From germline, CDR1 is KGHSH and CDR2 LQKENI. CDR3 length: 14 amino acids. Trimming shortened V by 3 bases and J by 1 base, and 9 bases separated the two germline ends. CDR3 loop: CASSPWGQNTEAFF. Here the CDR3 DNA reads TGTGCCAGCTCACCGTGGGGACAGAACACTGAAGCTTTCTTT.

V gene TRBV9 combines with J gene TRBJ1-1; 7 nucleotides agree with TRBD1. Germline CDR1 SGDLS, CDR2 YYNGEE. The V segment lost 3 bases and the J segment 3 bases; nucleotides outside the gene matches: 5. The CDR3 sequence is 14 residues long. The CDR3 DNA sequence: TGTGCCAGCAGCGAGACAGGGACGGACACTGAAGCTTTCTTT. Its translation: CASSETGTDTEAFF.

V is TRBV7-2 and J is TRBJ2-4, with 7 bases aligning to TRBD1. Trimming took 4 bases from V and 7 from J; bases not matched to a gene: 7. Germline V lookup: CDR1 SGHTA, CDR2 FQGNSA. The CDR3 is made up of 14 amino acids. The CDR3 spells CASSSDRVSNIQYF. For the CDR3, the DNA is TGTGCCAGCAGCTCAGACAGGGTTTCGAACATTCAGTACTTC.

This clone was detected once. CDR3 in amino acids: CATSGRQGRGDTQYF. CDR3 DNA sequence: TGTGCCACCAGCGGAAGACAGGGGAGAGGAGATACGCAGTATTTT. The chain couples TRBV15 to TRBJ2-3; TRBD1 matches at 8 bases. Losses at the gene ends were 5 bases for V and 5 bases for J; bases not matched to a gene: 9. The CDR3 loop spans 15 amino acids. The germline V gene has CDR1 LNHNV and CDR2 YYDKDF (reference sequence).